The clone carrying this T cell receptor beta chain was seen once. Its antigen is still unknown. This record belongs to a study of shared clonotypes between healthy human individuals. Overall study results and limits: As a rule, naive subsets had a larger estimated richness than memory subsets.

The run depth of the assay was deep. Genomic DNA from each subset was divided evenly over several immunoSEQ plates. How the authors handled the data: ImmunoSEQ output held junction-only sequences without quality scores, so filtering differed. The assay was immunoSEQ multiplex PCR, and TCRdb's table has in-frame clones only and misses some. V and J calls and clone size are copied from that table; D and trimming were computed from the DNA. This table holds some 2,000,000 clones, around 95% found once. Germline-derived CDR1 and CDR2 are MNHEY and SVGAGI. This CDR3 comprises 14 residues. Trimming left V 2 bases short and J 4 bases short, with 10 bases between.

The source of this sequence is a man between 18 and 35 years old in good health. The sample was naive CD4+ T cells sorted from blood. As for subset: CD45RA+ positively selected. The chain uses TRBV6-5 and TRBJ2-3; D is unresolved. CDR3 coding DNA: TGTGCCAGCAGTTACATAAGGGCTGCAGATACGCAGTATTTT. It translates to CASSYIRAADTQYF.